The 32 T cell receptor beta chains in this list originate from one sample, sequenced in a study of OX40 agonist ivuxolimab in advanced cancers. Profiled with immunoSEQ multiplex PCR; TCRdb holds only in-frame clones, not every one. The sample shows some 64,000 clones, 91% of them seen only once. This specimen consisted of CD4+ or CD8+ T cells sorted from blood, obtained in a trial of the OX40 agonist ivuxolimab. These receptors originate from an adult with an advanced solid tumor such as melanoma, head and neck, liver or kidney cancer.

This clone appeared once. The rearrangement joins TRBV7-9 to TRBJ2-5; D possibly corresponds to TRBD2 (7 bases). CDR3 length equals 15 residues. CDR1 and CDR2 (germline): SEHNR, FQNEAQ (reference sequence). The V end was cut by 4 bases, the J end by 5 bases, with 17 bases between. The CDR3 sequence is CASSSRGGAGETQYF. As DNA, the CDR3 is TGTGCCAGCAGCTCTAGGGGGGGCGCAGGGGAGACCCAGTACTTC.

This clone was picked up a small number of times. The rearrangement uses TRBV30 and TRBJ2-1, with 16 bases lining up with TRBD2. CDR1 is GTSNPN and CDR2 is SVGIG in the germline V gene (reference sequence). The CDR3 loop spans 17 amino acids. The V and J ends lost 1 base and 5 bases, in that order; junction bases with no gene match: 5. The DNA of the CDR3 is TGTGCCTGGAGTGAGGGACTAGCGGGAGGGCCAAACAATGAGCAGTTCTTC. Protein sequence: CAWSEGLAGGPNNEQFF.

The chain recombines TRBV2 with TRBJ2-7, with unresolved D. Germline loops: CDR1 SNHLY, CDR2 FYNNEI. V lost 1 base, J lost 2 bases, and 3 bases lay in between. This CDR3 spans 12 amino acids. The DNA for the CDR3 is TGTGCCAGCAGTGAAGTCACCTACGAGCAGTACTTC. Translation: CASSEVTYEQYF. The full variable domain, with the rest looked up from reference TRBV2 and TRBJ2-7, is EPEVTQTPSHQVTQMGQEVILRCVPISNHLYFYWYRQILGQKVEFLVSFYNNEISEKSEIFDDQFSVERPDGSNFTLKIRSTKLEDSAMYFCASSEVTYEQYFGPGTRLTVT.

This chain uses TRBV28 with TRBJ2-7; D possibly corresponds to TRBD1 (5 bases). V was pared by 5 bases and J by 0 bases, with 14 bases between. Germline assignment: CDR1 MDHEN and CDR2 SYDVKM. The CDR3 has 15 amino acids. As DNA, the CDR3 is TGTGCCAGCAGTGAGAGACAGCACCTCTCCTACGAGCAGTACTTC. As protein: CASSERQHLSYEQYF. Variable domain in full (rest from reference TRBV28 and TRBJ2-7): DVKVTQSSRYLVKRTGEKVFLECVQDMDHENMFWYRQDPGLGLRLIYFSYDVKMKEKGDIPEGYSVSREKKERFSLILESASTNQTSMYLCASSERQHLSYEQYFGPGTRLTVT.

The V call is TRBV5-2, the J call TRBJ1-2. TRBV5-2 is a pseudogene locus. The CDR3 spans 14 residues. For the CDR3, the DNA is TGTGCCAGCAAGTCCTTACGAAAGACCTATGGCTACACCTTC. Protein sequence: CASKSLRKTYGYTF.

This chain joins TRBV30 and TRBJ1-5, with D unresolved. Germline V gene sequence: CDR1 GTSNPN, CDR2 SVGIG (reference sequence). The length of the CDR3 is 13 residues. The V end was cut by 1 base, the J end by 8 bases, with 12 bases between. The chain's CDR3 is CAWSAGVLKPQHF. The CDR3 bases are TGTGCCTGGAGTGCCGGTGTTTTGAAGCCCCAGCATTTT.

The V and J genes are TRBV11-2 and TRBJ1-2; D unclear. The germline gives CDR1 SGHAT, CDR2 FQNNGV. The CDR3 has 14 amino acids. The germline V and J ends were trimmed by 0 bases and 4 bases, with 9 bases remaining between them. CDR3 region: CASSLEAGPYGYTF. CDR3 in DNA: TGTGCCAGCAGCTTAGAGGCGGGTCCCTATGGCTACACCTTC.

In its sample, this clone was seen once. The V call is TRBV7-3, the J call TRBJ2-3; no definite D call. Trimming pared 5 bases from V and 1 base from J, leaving 13 bases between. Looked up from germline, CDR1 is SGHTA and CDR2 is FQGTGA. The CDR3 is made up of 15 amino acids. The CDR3 reads CASSPGPWRTDTQYF. CDR3 nucleotide sequence: TGTGCCAGCAGCCCCGGCCCCTGGCGCACAGATACGCAGTATTTT.

The chain combines TRBV7-9 with TRBJ2-7; D remains ambiguous. The germline CDR1 and CDR2 sequences are SEHNR and FQNEAQ (reference sequence). Trimming took 5 bases from V and 0 from J, leaving 8 bases between them. The CDR3 covers 13 residues. CDR3 nucleotide sequence: TGTGCCAGCAGCAAGGACGGCTCCTACGAGCAGTACTTC. It codes for CASSKDGSYEQYF.

This clone was picked up a small number of times. The chain recombines TRBV28 with TRBJ2-3; 9 nucleotides line up with TRBD1. After removal of 4 bases from V and 5 bases from J, the junction contained 7 bases not matched to a gene. The CDR3 loop spans 15 amino acids. Per germline, CDR1 MDHEN and CDR2 SYDVKM. CDR3 DNA: TGTGCCAGCAGTTCGCCGGGACAGGGACAAGATACGCAGTATTTT. Protein: CASSSPGQGQDTQYF.

J is TRBJ2-7 and V is TRBV11-2; D call uncertain. Germline assignment: CDR1 SGHAT and CDR2 FQNNGV. The CDR3 loop spans 15 amino acids. Trimming took 0 bases from V and 4 from J, leaving 13 bases between them. CDR3 protein: CASSLDSDSQYEQYF. CDR3 sequence (DNA): TGTGCCAGCAGCTTAGATTCGGATAGCCAATACGAGCAGTACTTC.

The chain has TRBV28 and TRBJ2-7; D call uncertain. This CDR3 is built from 13 residues. V lost 6 bases to trimming and J lost 1 base, with 10 bases between them. The germline CDR1 and CDR2 sequences are MDHEN and SYDVKM. CDR3 nucleotide sequence: TGTGCCAGCAGGACGGACGGGTCCTACGAGCAGTACTTC. Translating gives CASRTDGSYEQYF.

This sequence joins TRBV11-2 and TRBJ2-7; D is possibly TRBD1 or TRBD2 (5 bases each). Germline loops: CDR1 SGHAT, CDR2 FQNNGV. The CDR3 totals 14 residues. Trimming pared 5 bases from V and 7 bases from J, leaving 18 bases between. The CDR3 sequence: CASSGWDGPMEQYF. For the CDR3, the DNA is TGTGCCAGCAGCGGATGGGACGGACCCATGGAGCAGTACTTC.

CDR3 protein: CASRSTGSSYEQYF. The CDR3 bases are TGTGCCAGCAGATCGACAGGGAGCTCCTACGAGCAGTACTTC. V usage is TRBV6-5 and J usage is TRBJ2-7, with TRBD1 matching over 7 bases. The CDR3 covers 14 residues. The germline gives CDR1 MNHEY, CDR2 SVGAGI. Germline trimming cut 6 bases from V and 0 bases from J; bases unmatched to any gene: 5.

The V gene is TRBV19, the J gene TRBJ1-5; D might be TRBD1 (6 bases). V was trimmed by 5 bases and J by 5 bases, leaving 28 bases between them. There are 19 residues in the CDR3. The germline gives CDR1 LNHDA, CDR2 SQIVND (reference sequence). The CDR3 spells CASSPILGRGPLGDQPQHF. The CDR3 DNA reads TGTGCCAGTAGTCCAATCCTGGGCCGGGGGCCCTTGGGTGATCAGCCCCAGCATTTT. The full variable domain, rest sourced from reference TRBV19 and TRBJ1-5, is DGGITQSPKYLFRKEGQNVTLSCEQNLNHDAMYWYRQDPGQGLRLIYYSQIVNDFQKGDIAEGYSVSREKKESFPLTVTSAQKNPTAFYLCASSPILGRGPLGDQPQHFGDGTRLSIL.

This chain uses TRBV30 with TRBJ2-3; D ambiguous. The V end lost 3 bases, the J end lost 6 bases, and 13 bases lay between the germline ends. Germline values: CDR1 GTSNPN, CDR2 SVGIG (reference sequence). This CDR3 has 13 residues. As DNA, the CDR3 is TGTGCCTGGAGATGGGGTCTCGACGATACGCAGTATTTT. It specifies CAWRWGLDDTQYF.

The chain joins TRBV18 to TRBJ2-2; D possibly uses TRBD1 or TRBD2 (6 bases each). The CDR3 is 16 amino acids. From germline, CDR1 is KGHSH and CDR2 LQKENI. V lost 2 bases and J lost 3, with 13 bases in between. In DNA form, the CDR3 reads TGTGCCAGCTCACCATTTACGGGGGCAGACACCGGGGAGCTGTTTTTT. It yields the protein CASSPFTGADTGELFF.

V gene TRBV19 combines with J gene TRBJ2-1; D perhaps matches TRBD2 (5 bases). V was pared by 0 bases and J by 7 bases, with 16 bases between. The CDR3 spans 16 residues. The germline CDR1 and CDR2 sequences are LNHDA and SQIVND (reference sequence). The CDR3 region is CASSIDLDSEVNEQFF. For the CDR3, the DNA is TGTGCCAGTAGTATAGATCTGGATAGCGAAGTGAATGAGCAGTTCTTC.

The chain is built from TRBV4-1 and TRBJ2-3; 10 nucleotides line up with TRBD2. From germline, CDR1 is MGHRA and CDR2 YSYEKL. The CDR3 sequence is 21 residues long. J was trimmed by 0 bases and V by 3 bases; bases with no gene match: 18. The CDR3 sequence: CASSQTSFLAGDVWSTDTQYF. The CDR3 nucleotides are TGCGCCAGCAGCCAGACCTCATTCCTAGCGGGAGACGTATGGAGCACAGATACGCAGTATTTT.

The chain carries TRBV10-2 and TRBJ1-5; D ambiguous. Germline V gene lookup returns CDR1 WSHSY and CDR2 SAAADI. V was pared by 0 bases and J by 4 bases, with 7 bases between. This CDR3 spans 14 amino acids. CDR3 DNA: TGCGCCAGCAGTGAGTCGAATAGAAATCAGCCCCAGCATTTT. This encodes CASSESNRNQPQHF.

CDR3 nucleotide sequence: TGTGCCACCAGCAGAGATCACGGGACTGAAGCTTTCTTT. This translates into CATSRDHGTEAFF. This chain joins TRBV15 and TRBJ1-1; D uncertain. Trimming stripped 0 bases from V and 5 bases from J, with 7 bases between. The CDR3 contains 13 residues. Germline V lookup: CDR1 LNHNV, CDR2 YYDKDF (reference sequence). The whole variable domain, remainder taken from reference TRBV15 and TRBJ1-1, is DAMVIQNPRYQVTQFGKPVTLSCSQTLNHNVMYWYQQKSSQAPKLLFHYYDKDFNNEADTPDNFQSRRPNTSFCFLDIRSPGLGDTAMYLCATSRDHGTEAFFGQGTRLTVV.

This clone was seen a single time. CDR3 region: CASVIGSFNYGYTF. CDR3 nucleotides: TGTGCCAGCGTAATTGGCAGTTTTAACTATGGCTACACCTTC. The rearrangement joins TRBV5-6 to TRBJ1-2, with unresolved D. Germline V gene sequence: CDR1 SGHDT, CDR2 YYEEEE. V lost 7 bases to trimming and J lost 1 base, with 14 bases between them. This CDR3 contains 14 residues.

This sequence joins TRBV10-1 and TRBJ2-7; no firm D call. There are 13 residues in the CDR3. Germline loops: CDR1 WNHNN, CDR2 SYGVQD (reference sequence). Trimming removed 11 bases from V and 5 bases from J, with 19 bases in between. CDR3 sequence reads: CASPPYLTHEQYF. Here the CDR3 DNA reads TGCGCCTCCCCCCCCTACTTAACCCACGAGCAGTACTTC.

The chain employs TRBV10-2 and TRBJ2-2; 8 bases are a match to TRBD2. The CDR3 has 14 residues. CDR1 and CDR2 from the germline V gene are WSHSY and SAAADI. V shed 4 bases and J 4 bases; nucleotides not matched to a gene: 2. Here the CDR3 DNA reads TGCGCCAGCAGTGGACTAGCGCCCACCGGGGAGCTGTTTTTT. The encoded protein is CASSGLAPTGELFF.

This sequence joins TRBV28 and TRBJ1-2; 7 bases are shared with TRBD1. Germline trimming cut 7 bases from V and 3 bases from J; bases unmatched to any gene: 2. CDR1 is MDHEN, CDR2 SYDVKM, per germline. This CDR3 comprises 12 residues. CDR3 residues: CASTGTDYGYTF. CDR3 DNA: TGTGCCAGCACCGGGACAGACTATGGCTACACCTTC.

V usage is TRBV19 and J usage is TRBJ2-7; 10 bases are a match to TRBD1. The CDR3 consists of 15 residues. The V and J ends lost 3 bases and 6 bases, in that order; junction bases with no gene match: 8. The germline gives CDR1 LNHDA, CDR2 SQIVND (reference sequence). Written as DNA, the CDR3 is TGTGCCAGTAGTATTGCGGGACAGGGGACCTCCGAGCAGTACTTC. This translates into CASSIAGQGTSEQYF.

The gene calls are TRBV11-3 and TRBJ2-3; D gene unclear. From germline, CDR1 is SGHNT and CDR2 YENEEA. The CDR3 contains 15 residues. The V end lost 2 bases, the J end lost 3 bases, and 12 bases lay between the germline ends. CDR3 sequence (DNA): TGTGCCAGCAGCTTAAGTCAAACCGGGACAGATACGCAGTATTTT. It encodes CASSLSQTGTDTQYF.

This clone was seen only once. V usage is TRBV7-6 and J usage is TRBJ2-2; possibly TRBD1 for D (5 bases). Germline V gives CDR1 SGHVS, CDR2 FNYEAQ. CDR3 length equals 17 residues. Trimming pared 3 bases from V and 0 bases from J, leaving 14 bases between. The CDR3 sequence: CASSLGQGSANTGELFF. In DNA, the CDR3 is TGTGCCAGCAGCTTGGGGCAGGGAAGCGCGAACACCGGGGAGCTGTTTTTT.

The chain couples TRBV27 to TRBJ2-7; 11 bases are shared with TRBD2. This CDR3 spans 14 amino acids. Germline CDR1 MNHEY, CDR2 SMNVEV (reference sequence). V lost 6 bases and J lost 7; bases outside the gene matches: 8. The CDR3 DNA sequence: TGTGCCAGCAGCGGTAGCGGGAGGGCCGTTGAGCAGTACTTC. Translated: CASSGSGRAVEQYF.

The chain joins TRBV19 to TRBJ2-1; D may be TRBD1 (5 bases). Germline CDR1 is LNHDA and CDR2 is SQIVND (reference sequence). Trimming shortened V by 3 bases and J by 9 bases, and 9 bases separated the two germline ends. The CDR3 contains 12 residues. The CDR3 nucleotides are TGTGCCAGTAGTATCCAGGGTAGTGAGCAGTTCTTC. Protein sequence: CASSIQGSEQFF.

V gene TRBV5-1 combines with J gene TRBJ2-5; 7 bases agree with TRBD1. V was pared by 7 bases and J by 5 bases, with 11 bases of the junction left unmatched. Germline values: CDR1 SGHRS, CDR2 YFSETQ. This CDR3 has 14 residues. The CDR3 DNA reads as TGCGCCAGCCGAGGGGAACAGGGGTCGGAGACCCAGTACTTC. Protein sequence: CASRGEQGSETQYF.

The V and J genes are TRBV5-4 and TRBJ2-7, with 8 bases lining up with TRBD2. J was trimmed by 4 bases and V by 3 bases; bases with no gene match: 6. Germline V gene data show CDR1 as SGHNT and CDR2 as YYREEE (reference sequence). The length of the CDR3 is 14 residues. CDR3 DNA sequence: TGTGCCAGCAGCTCCGGGGGACTAGGTTACGAGCAGTACTTC. Its protein product is CASSSGGLGYEQYF.